The TCR beta chain described here comes from a study of cytomegalovirus exposure and HLA in healthy donors. Whole-study findings and limits: Many donors shared some public TCRs, even though most TCR sequences were rare. There were 150 to 200 TCR beta chains listed as cytomegalovirus-associated. Confirmation was obtained in vitro that a few CMV-associated chains are specific for CMV antigens. Cytomegalovirus status was reportedly diagnosed by the classifier with high sensitivity and specificity.

There are 14 residues in the CDR3. The V and J ends lost 8 bases and 5 bases respectively, with 19 bases between them. The germline V gene has CDR1 SGHNT and CDR2 YENEEA. Some clones are missing from TCRdb's copy, which holds only in-frame ones; the method was immunoSEQ multiplex PCR. The sample records around 60,000 clones, 90% being singletons. Concerning this clone itself: Its antigen is not known.

The receptor's source is a young man in good health and CMV-seronegative. The rearrangement uses TRBV11-3 and TRBJ2-7, with TRBD2 as a possible D gene (6 bases). The sequenced sample consisted of PBMCs. Written as DNA, the CDR3 is TGTGCCAGCCGAGGGGAGGACCTAGCGCACGAGCAGTACTTC. Amino acid sequence: CASRGEDLAHEQYF.